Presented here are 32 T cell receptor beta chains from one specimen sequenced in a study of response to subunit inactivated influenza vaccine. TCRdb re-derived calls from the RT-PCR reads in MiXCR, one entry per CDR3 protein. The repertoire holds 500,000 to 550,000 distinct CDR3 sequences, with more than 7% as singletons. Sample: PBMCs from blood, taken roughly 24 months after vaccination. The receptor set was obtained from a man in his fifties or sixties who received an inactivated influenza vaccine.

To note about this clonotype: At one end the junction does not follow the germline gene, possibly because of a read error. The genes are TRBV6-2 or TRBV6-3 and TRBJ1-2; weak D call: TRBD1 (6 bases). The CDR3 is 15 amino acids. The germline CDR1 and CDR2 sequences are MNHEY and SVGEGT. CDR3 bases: TGTGCCAGCAGCCCCCACCGACAGGAGCTATATGGCTACAACTTC. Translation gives CASSPHRQELYGYNF.

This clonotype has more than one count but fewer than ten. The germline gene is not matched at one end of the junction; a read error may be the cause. The CDR3 DNA is TGTGCCAGCAGTGAGAATCACATCTCTGTAAACACCATATATTTT. Its translation: CASSENHISVNTIYF. The V call is TRBV25-1, the J call TRBJ1-3; D uncertain. Germline-derived CDR1 and CDR2 are MGHDK and SYGVNS. The CDR3 runs 15 residues. Looking up the rest from reference TRBV25-1 and TRBJ1-3 gives the full variable domain: EADIYQTPRYLVIGTGKKITLECSQTMGHDKMYWYQQDPGMELHLIHYSYGVNSTEKGDLSSESTVSRIRTEHFPLTLESARPSHTSQYLCASSENHISVNTIYFGEGSWLTVV.

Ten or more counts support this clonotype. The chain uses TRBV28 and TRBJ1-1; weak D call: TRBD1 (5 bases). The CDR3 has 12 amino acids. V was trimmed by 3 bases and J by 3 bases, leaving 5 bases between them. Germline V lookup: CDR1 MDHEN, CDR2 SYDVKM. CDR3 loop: CASSFRDTEAFF. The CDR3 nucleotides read TGTGCCAGCAGTTTCAGGGACACTGAAGCTTTCTTT. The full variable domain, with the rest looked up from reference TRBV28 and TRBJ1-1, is DVKVTQSSRYLVKRTGEKVFLECVQDMDHENMFWYRQDPGLGLRLIYFSYDVKMKEKGDIPEGYSVSREKKERFSLILESASTNQTSMYLCASSFRDTEAFFGQGTRLTVV.

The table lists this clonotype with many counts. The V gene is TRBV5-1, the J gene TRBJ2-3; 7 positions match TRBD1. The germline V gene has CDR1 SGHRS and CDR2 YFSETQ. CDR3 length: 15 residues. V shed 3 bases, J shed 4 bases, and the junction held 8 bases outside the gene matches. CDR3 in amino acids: CASSSGDRYSDTQYF. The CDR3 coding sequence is TGCGCCAGCAGCTCCGGGGACAGATATTCAGATACGCAGTATTTT. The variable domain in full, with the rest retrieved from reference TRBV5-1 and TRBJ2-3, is KAGVTQTPRYLIKTRGQQVTLSCSPISGHRSVSWYQQTPGQGLQFLFEYFSETQRNKGNFPGRFSGRQFSNSRSEMNVSTLELGDSALYLCASSSGDRYSDTQYFGPGTRLTVL.

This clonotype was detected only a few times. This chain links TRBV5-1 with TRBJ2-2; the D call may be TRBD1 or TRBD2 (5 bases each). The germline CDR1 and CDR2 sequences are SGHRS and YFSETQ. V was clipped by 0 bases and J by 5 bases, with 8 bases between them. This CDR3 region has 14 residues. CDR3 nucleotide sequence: TGCGCCAGCAGCTTGGGGGACGAAACCGGGGAGCTGTTTTTT. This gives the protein CASSLGDETGELFF.

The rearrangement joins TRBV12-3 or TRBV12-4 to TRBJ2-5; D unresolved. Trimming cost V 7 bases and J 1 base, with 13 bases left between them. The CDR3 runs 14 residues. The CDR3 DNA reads TGTGCCAGCACCCCGAGCCCCCGCCAAGAGACCCAGTACTTC. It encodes CASTPSPRQETQYF.

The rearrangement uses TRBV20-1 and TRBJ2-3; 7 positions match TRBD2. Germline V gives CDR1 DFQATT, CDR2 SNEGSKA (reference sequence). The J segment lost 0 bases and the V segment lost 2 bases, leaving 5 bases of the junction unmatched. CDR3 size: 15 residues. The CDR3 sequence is CSARIAGPSTDTQYF. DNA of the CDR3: TGCAGTGCTAGAATAGCGGGCCCTAGCACAGATACGCAGTATTTT.

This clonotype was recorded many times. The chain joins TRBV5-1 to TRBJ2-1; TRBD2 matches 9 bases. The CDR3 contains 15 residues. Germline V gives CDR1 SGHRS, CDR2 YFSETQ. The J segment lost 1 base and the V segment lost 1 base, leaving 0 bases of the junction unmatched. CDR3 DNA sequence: TGCGCCAGCAGCTTGACTAGCGGGTCCTACAATGAGCAGTTCTTC. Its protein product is CASSLTSGSYNEQFF.

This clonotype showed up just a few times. The CDR3 DNA follows: TGCGCCAGCACTCCAAACGGGGAGTGGTACAATGAGCAGTTCTTC. Its protein product is CASTPNGEWYNEQFF. The chain has TRBV5-1 and TRBJ2-1, with a tentative D call TRBD2 (5 bases). CDR1 and CDR2 (germline): SGHRS, YFSETQ. Trimming left V 6 bases short and J 4 bases short, with 17 bases between. The CDR3 runs 15 residues.

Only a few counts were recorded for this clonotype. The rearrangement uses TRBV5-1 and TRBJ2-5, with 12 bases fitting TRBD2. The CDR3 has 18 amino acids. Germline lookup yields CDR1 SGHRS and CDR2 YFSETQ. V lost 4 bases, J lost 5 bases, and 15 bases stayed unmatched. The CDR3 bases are TGCGCCAGCAGCGCCTCTAGCGGGAGGGCCGATTTGGGGGAGACCCAGTACTTC. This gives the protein CASSASSGRADLGETQYF.

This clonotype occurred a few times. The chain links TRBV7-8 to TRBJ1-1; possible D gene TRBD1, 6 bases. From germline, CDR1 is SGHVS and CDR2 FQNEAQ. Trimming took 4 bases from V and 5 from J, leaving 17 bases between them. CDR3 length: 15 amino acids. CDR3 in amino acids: CASSSLTGRGTEAFF. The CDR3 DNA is TGTGCCAGCAGCTCACTTACAGGGAGGGGAACTGAAGCTTTCTTT. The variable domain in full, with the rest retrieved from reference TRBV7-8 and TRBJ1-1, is GAGVSQSPRYKVAKRGQDVALRCDPISGHVSLFWYQQALGQGPEFLTYFQNEAQLDKSGLPSDRFFAERPEGSVSTLKIQRTQQEDSAVYLCASSSLTGRGTEAFFGQGTRLTVV.

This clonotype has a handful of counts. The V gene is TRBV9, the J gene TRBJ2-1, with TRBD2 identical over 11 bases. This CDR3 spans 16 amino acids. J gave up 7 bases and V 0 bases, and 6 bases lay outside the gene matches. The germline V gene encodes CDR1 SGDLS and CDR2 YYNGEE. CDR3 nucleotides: TGTGCCAGCAGCGTAGAGGTAGCGGGGGGGCGGAATGAGCAGTTCTTC. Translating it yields CASSVEVAGGRNEQFF.

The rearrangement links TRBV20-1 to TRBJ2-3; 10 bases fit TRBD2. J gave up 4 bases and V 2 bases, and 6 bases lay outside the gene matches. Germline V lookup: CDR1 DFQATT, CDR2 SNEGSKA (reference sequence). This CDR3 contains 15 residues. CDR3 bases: TGCAGTGCTAGACGGAGCGGGAGGGCCGCAGATACGCAGTATTTT. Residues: CSARRSGRAADTQYF.

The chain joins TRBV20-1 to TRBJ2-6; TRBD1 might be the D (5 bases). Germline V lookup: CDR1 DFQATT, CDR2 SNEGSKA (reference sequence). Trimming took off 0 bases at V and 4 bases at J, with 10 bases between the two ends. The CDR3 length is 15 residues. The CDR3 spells CSARDIGAGANVLTF. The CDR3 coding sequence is TGCAGTGCTAGAGATATAGGGGCCGGGGCCAACGTCCTGACTTTC.

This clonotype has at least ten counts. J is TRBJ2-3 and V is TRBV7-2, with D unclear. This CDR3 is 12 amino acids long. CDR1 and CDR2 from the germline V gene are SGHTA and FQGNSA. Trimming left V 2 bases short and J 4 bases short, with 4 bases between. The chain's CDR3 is CASSLNADTQYF. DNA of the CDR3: TGTGCCAGCAGCTTAAATGCAGATACGCAGTATTTT.

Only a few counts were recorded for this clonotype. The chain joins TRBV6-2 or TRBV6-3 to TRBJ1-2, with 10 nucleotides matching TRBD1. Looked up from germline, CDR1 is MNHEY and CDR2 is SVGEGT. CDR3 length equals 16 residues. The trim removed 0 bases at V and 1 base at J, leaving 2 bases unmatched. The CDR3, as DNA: TGTGCCAGCAGTTACTCGAGGACAGGGGGTAACTATGGCTACACCTTC. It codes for CASSYSRTGGNYGYTF.

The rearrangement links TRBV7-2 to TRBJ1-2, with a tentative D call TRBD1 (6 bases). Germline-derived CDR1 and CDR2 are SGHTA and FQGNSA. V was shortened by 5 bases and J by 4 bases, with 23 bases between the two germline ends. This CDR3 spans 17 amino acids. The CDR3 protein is CASSPPGAGARIYGYTF. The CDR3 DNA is TGTGCCAGCAGCCCACCGGGGGCAGGGGCGAGAATCTATGGCTACACCTTC.

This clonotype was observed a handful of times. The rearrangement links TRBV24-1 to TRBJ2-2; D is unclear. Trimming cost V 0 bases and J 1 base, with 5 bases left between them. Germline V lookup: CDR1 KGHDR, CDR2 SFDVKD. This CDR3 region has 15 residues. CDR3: CATSDLRRNTGELFF. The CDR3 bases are TGTGCCACCAGTGATTTGCGCAGGAACACCGGGGAGCTGTTTTTT.

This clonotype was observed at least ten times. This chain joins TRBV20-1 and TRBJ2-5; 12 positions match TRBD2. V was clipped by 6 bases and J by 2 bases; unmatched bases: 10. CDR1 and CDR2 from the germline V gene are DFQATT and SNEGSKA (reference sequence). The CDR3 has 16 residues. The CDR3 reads CSANPTSGSEQETQYF. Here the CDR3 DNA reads TGCAGTGCAAACCCGACTAGCGGGAGTGAGCAAGAGACCCAGTACTTC.

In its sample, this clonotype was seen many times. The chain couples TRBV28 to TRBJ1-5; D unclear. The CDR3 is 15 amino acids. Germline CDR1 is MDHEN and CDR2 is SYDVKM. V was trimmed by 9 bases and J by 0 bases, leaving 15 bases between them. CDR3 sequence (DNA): TGTGCCAGTCTGAGGACCGGCTATAGCAATCAGCCCCAGCATTTT. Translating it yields CASLRTGYSNQPQHF.

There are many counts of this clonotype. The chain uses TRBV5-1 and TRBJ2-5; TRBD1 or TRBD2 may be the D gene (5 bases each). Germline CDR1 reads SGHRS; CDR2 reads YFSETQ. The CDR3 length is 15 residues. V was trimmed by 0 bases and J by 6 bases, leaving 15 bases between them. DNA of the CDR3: TGCGCCAGCAGCTTGGAACCAGGGACCAGCCAGACCCAGTACTTC. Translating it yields CASSLEPGTSQTQYF.

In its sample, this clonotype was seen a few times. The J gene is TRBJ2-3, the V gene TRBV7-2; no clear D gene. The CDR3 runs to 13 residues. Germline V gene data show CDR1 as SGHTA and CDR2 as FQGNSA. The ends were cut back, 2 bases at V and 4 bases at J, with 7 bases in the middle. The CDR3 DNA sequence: TGTGCCAGCAGCTTAATCTCGTCAGATACGCAGTATTTT. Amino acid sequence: CASSLISSDTQYF.

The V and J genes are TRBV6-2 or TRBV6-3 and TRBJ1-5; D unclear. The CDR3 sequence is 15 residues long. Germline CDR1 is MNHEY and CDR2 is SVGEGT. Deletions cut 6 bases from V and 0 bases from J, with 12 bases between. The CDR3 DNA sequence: TGTGCCAGCAGGACCTCTCTTTATAGCAATCAGCCCCAGCATTTT. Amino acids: CASRTSLYSNQPQHF.

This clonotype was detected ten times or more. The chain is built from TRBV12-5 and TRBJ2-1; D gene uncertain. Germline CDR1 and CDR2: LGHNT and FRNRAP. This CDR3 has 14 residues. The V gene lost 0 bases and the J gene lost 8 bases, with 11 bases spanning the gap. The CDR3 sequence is CASGLVPGGDEQFF. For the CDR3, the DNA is TGTGCTAGTGGTTTGGTACCCGGCGGCGATGAGCAGTTCTTC. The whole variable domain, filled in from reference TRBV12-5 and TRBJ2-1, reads DARVTQTPRHKVTEMGQEVTMRCQPILGHNTVFWYRQTMMQGLELLAYFRNRAPLDDSGMPKDRFSAEMPDATLATLKIQPSEPRDSAVYFCASGLVPGGDEQFFGPGTRLTVL.

The CDR3, as DNA: TGCAGTGCCGGGAGGGGTTTCGATGGCTACACCTTC. This gives the protein CSAGRGFDGYTF. The chain is built from TRBV20-1 and TRBJ1-2; weak D call: TRBD1 (5 bases). Germline V gene sequence: CDR1 DFQATT, CDR2 SNEGSKA (reference sequence). The ends were cut back, 6 bases at V and 6 bases at J, with 14 bases in the middle. The CDR3 is 12 residues long.

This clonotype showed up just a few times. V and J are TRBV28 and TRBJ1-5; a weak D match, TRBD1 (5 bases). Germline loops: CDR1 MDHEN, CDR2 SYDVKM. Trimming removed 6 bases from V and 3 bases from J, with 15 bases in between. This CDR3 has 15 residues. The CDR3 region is CASRWGRLINQPQHF. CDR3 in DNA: TGTGCCAGCAGGTGGGGACGGTTGATCAATCAGCCCCAGCATTTT.

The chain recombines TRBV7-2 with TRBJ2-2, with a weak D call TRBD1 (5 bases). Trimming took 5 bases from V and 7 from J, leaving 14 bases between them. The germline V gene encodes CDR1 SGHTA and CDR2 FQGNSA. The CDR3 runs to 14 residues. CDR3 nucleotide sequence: TGTGCCAGCAGCCAACTTGGGGCTTTCGGGGAGCTGTTTTTT. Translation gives CASSQLGAFGELFF.

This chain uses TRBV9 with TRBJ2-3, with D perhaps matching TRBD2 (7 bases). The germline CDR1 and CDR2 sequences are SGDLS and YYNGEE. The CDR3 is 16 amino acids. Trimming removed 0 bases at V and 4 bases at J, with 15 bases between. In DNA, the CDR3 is TGTGCCAGCAGCGTAGTTGGAGGGGGGGTCGCAGATACGCAGTATTTT. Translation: CASSVVGGGVADTQYF.

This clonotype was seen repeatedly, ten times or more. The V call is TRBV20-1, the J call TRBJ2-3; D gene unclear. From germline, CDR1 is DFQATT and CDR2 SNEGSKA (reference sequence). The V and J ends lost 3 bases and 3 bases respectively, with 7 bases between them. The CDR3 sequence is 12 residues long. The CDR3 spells CSASHFTDTQYF. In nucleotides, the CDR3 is TGCAGTGCTAGTCACTTTACAGATACGCAGTATTTT.

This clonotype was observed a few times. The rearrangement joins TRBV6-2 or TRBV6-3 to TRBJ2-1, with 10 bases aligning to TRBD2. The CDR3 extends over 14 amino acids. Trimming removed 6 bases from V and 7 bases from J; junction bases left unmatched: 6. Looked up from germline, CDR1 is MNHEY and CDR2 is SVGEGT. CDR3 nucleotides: TGTGCCAGCAGCAGCGGGGGGGCCATAAATGAGCAGTTCTTC. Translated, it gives CASSSGGAINEQFF.

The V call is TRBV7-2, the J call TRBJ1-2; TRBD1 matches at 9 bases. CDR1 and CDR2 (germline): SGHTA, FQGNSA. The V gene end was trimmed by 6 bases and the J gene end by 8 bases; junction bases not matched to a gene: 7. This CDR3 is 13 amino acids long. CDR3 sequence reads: CASRQGALDGYTF. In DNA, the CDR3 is TGTGCCAGCAGACAGGGGGCGCTGGACGGCTACACCTTC.

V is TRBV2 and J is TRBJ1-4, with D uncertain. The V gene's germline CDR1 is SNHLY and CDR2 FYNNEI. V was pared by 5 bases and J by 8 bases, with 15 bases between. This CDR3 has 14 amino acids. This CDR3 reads CASSSFGRREKLFF. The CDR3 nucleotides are TGTGCCAGCAGTTCATTCGGAAGGAGAGAAAAACTGTTTTTT.